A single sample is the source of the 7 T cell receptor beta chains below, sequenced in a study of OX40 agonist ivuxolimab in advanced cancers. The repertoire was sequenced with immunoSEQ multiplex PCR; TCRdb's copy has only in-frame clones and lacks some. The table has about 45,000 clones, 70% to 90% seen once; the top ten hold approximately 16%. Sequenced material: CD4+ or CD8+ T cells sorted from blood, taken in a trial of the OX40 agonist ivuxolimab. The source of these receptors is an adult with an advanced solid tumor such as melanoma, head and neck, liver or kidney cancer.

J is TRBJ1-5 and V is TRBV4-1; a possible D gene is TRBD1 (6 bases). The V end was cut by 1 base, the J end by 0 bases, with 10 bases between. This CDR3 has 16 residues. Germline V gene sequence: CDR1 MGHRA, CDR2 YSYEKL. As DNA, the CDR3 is TGCGCCAGCAGCCAAGTGGACAGAAATAGCAATCAGCCCCAGCATTTT. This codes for CASSQVDRNSNQPQHF.

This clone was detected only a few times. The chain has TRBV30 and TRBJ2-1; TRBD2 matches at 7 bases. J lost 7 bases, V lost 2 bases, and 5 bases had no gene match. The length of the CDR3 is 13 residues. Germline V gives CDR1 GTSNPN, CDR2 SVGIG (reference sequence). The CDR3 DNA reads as TGTGCCTGGAGTCCAAATAGCGGGAATGAGCAGTTCTTC. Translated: CAWSPNSGNEQFF. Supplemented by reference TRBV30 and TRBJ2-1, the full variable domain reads SQTIHQWPATLVQPVGSPLSLECTVEGTSNPNLYWYRQAAGRGLQLLFYSVGIGQISSEVPQNLSASRPQDRQFILSSKKLLLSDSGFYLCAWSPNSGNEQFFGPGTRLTVL.

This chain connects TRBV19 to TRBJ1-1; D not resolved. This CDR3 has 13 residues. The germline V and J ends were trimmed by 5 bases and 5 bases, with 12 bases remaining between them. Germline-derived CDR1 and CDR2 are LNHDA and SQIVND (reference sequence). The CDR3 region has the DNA TGTGCCAGTAGTCTAACGATTAGAACTGAAGCTTTCTTT. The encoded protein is CASSLTIRTEAFF.

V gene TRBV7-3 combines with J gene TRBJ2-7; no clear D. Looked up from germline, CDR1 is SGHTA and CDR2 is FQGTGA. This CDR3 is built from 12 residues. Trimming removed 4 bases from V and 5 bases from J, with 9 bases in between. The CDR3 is CASSSSTDEQYF. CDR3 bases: TGTGCCAGCAGCTCATCCACGGACGAGCAGTACTTC.

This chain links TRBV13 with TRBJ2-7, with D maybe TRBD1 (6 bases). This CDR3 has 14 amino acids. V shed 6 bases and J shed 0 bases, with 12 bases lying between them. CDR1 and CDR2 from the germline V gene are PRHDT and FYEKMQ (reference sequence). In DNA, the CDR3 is TGTGCCAGCAGGCAAGACAGGAGCTCCTACGAGCAGTACTTC. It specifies CASRQDRSSYEQYF.

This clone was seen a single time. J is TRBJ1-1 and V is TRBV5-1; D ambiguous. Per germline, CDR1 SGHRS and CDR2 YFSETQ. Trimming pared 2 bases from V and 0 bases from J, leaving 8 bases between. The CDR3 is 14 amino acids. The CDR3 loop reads CASSFKALNTEAFF. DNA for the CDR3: TGCGCCAGCAGCTTCAAGGCTTTGAACACTGAAGCTTTCTTT.

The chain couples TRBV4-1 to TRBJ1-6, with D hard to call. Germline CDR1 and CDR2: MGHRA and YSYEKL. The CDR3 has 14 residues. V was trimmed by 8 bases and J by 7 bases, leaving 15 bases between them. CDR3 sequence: CASSYGGQNSPLHF. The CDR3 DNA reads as TGCGCCAGCTCCTACGGTGGGCAAAATTCACCCCTCCACTTT.